The 28 T cell receptor beta chains below were found in one sample sequenced in a study of PD-1 blockade in mismatch repair-deficient tumors. Time point in this sample: identical approximately eleven-day culture without peptide (control). The repertoire was sequenced with immunoSEQ multiplex PCR; TCRdb's copy has only in-frame clones and lacks some. This sample yields around 13,000 clones, of which 85% to 90% are seen a single time; over 10% belongs to the top ten. No antigen has been identified for these receptors. This material consisted of cells cultured in vitro, taken from a patient treated with pembrolizumab. These receptors came from an adult with mismatch repair-deficient cancer.

J is TRBJ2-3 and V is TRBV2; TRBD1 matches 10 bases. Germline CDR1 is SNHLY and CDR2 is FYNNEI. V dropped 4 bases and J dropped 0; count of bases not matched to a gene: 1. The CDR3 contains 15 residues. CDR3 amino acids: CASSGQGASTDTQYF. As DNA, the CDR3 is TGTGCCAGCAGTGGACAGGGGGCTAGCACAGATACGCAGTATTTT.

This clone has a single count. This chain connects TRBV2 to TRBJ1-1, with a weak D call TRBD1 (6 bases). Germline CDR1 SNHLY, CDR2 FYNNEI. Trimming stripped 6 bases from V and 0 bases from J, with 11 bases between. The CDR3 totals 14 residues. CDR3 DNA sequence: TGTGCCAGCAGGATAACAGGGCTGAACACTGAAGCTTTCTTT. Translation gives CASRITGLNTEAFF.

A few counts support this clone. The V gene is TRBV28, the J gene TRBJ2-7, with 7 positions matching TRBD2. Losses at the gene ends were 7 bases for V and 2 bases for J; bases not matched to a gene: 5. The CDR3 is made up of 13 amino acids. CDR1 MDHEN and CDR2 SYDVKM come from the germline V gene. The CDR3, as DNA: TGTGCCAGCAAGGGCGGGGGTCCCTACGAGCAGTACTTC. Amino acid sequence: CASKGGGPYEQYF.

The rearrangement joins TRBV4-1 to TRBJ1-2; 12 bases fit TRBD1. CDR3 length: 18 amino acids. Unmatched junction bases numbered 11, after V lost 3 bases and J lost 3 bases. Germline values: CDR1 MGHRA, CDR2 YSYEKL. The CDR3, as DNA: TGCGCCAGCAGCCATCCACGGGACAGGGGGCGTATTCACTATGGCTACACCTTC. Protein sequence: CASSHPRDRGRIHYGYTF.

The gene calls are TRBV6-5 and TRBJ2-4, with D unclear. The CDR3 has 15 residues. The germline gives CDR1 MNHEY, CDR2 SVGAGI. V was trimmed by 1 base and J by 7 bases, leaving 14 bases between them. CDR3 amino acids: CASSYLHPKANIQYF. In DNA form, the CDR3 reads TGTGCCAGCAGTTACTTACACCCGAAGGCTAACATTCAGTACTTC.

This clone was detected only once. The rearrangement links TRBV9 to TRBJ2-7; no firm D call. Germline V gene sequence: CDR1 SGDLS, CDR2 YYNGEE. V gave up 4 bases and J gave up 7 bases, with 12 bases separating them. CDR3 length: 12 residues. CDR3 DNA: TGTGCCAGCAGCCCCCTGGGTGGGGAGCAGTACTTC. Encoded protein: CASSPLGGEQYF.

CDR3 region: CASGTGTVGHQPQHF. The CDR3 DNA sequence: TGTGCCAGTGGTACGGGGACAGTGGGGCATCAGCCCCAGCATTTT. This chain uses TRBV19 with TRBJ1-5; 7 bases line up with TRBD1. The CDR3 has 15 amino acids. Germline V gene data show CDR1 as LNHDA and CDR2 as SQIVND (reference sequence). Trimming took 8 bases from V and 5 from J; bases not matched to a gene: 12. The full variable domain, rest sourced from reference TRBV19 and TRBJ1-5, is DGGITQSPKYLFRKEGQNVTLSCEQNLNHDAMYWYRQDPGQGLRLIYYSQIVNDFQKGDIAEGYSVSREKKESFPLTVTSAQKNPTAFYLCASGTGTVGHQPQHFGDGTRLSIL.

This clone was counted only a few times. The chain carries TRBV27 and TRBJ2-7; no clear D. Per germline, CDR1 MNHEY and CDR2 SMNVEV (reference sequence). Between the trimmed V and J ends, which lost 4 bases and 0 bases, there was a span of 4 bases. The CDR3 is 12 amino acids. Here the CDR3 DNA reads TGTGCCAGCAGTTCGTACTCCTACGAGCAGTACTTC. Translation gives CASSSYSYEQYF.

The rearrangement joins TRBV15 to TRBJ1-2, with TRBD1 identical over 7 bases. From germline, CDR1 is LNHNV and CDR2 YYDKDF (reference sequence). This CDR3 spans 15 amino acids. V lost 5 bases, J lost 5 bases, and 11 bases stayed unmatched. CDR3: CATSSRQGLLYGYTF. The CDR3 bases are TGTGCCACCAGCTCGCGACAGGGCCTACTATATGGCTACACCTTC. Drawing the rest from reference TRBV15 and TRBJ1-2, the complete variable domain is DAMVIQNPRYQVTQFGKPVTLSCSQTLNHNVMYWYQQKSSQAPKLLFHYYDKDFNNEADTPDNFQSRRPNTSFCFLDIRSPGLGDTAMYLCATSSRQGLLYGYTFGSGTRLTVV.

The chain couples TRBV9 to TRBJ2-1; D call uncertain. Germline V gives CDR1 SGDLS, CDR2 YYNGEE. V lost 0 bases to trimming and J lost 3 bases, with 10 bases between them. This CDR3 has 15 amino acids. The CDR3 DNA sequence: TGTGCCAGCAGCGTAGATCGGGCCGGCTACAATGAGCAGTTCTTC. Translating it yields CASSVDRAGYNEQFF.

The genes are TRBV7-3 and TRBJ2-5; D remains ambiguous. The V and J ends lost 4 bases and 5 bases respectively, with 14 bases between them. This CDR3 comprises 14 residues. Germline values: CDR1 SGHTA, CDR2 FQGTGA. CDR3 sequence: CASSSDPADETQYF. The DNA of the CDR3 is TGTGCCAGCAGCTCCGATCCGGCGGACGAGACCCAGTACTTC.

This chain connects TRBV18 to TRBJ2-2; TRBD2 is a possible D gene (5 bases). V was pared by 3 bases and J by 5 bases, with 19 bases between. CDR1 and CDR2 from the germline V gene are KGHSH and LQKENI. CDR3 length: 17 amino acids. CDR3 sequence (DNA): TGTGCCAGCTCACCGACTGCGGGCTCCGGGAAAACCGGGGAGCTGTTTTTT. Its protein is CASSPTAGSGKTGELFF.

The CDR3 DNA reads as TGTGCCAGCAGACACCGGGACTCCTACGAGCAGTACTTC. This translates into CASRHRDSYEQYF. The rearrangement links TRBV6-6 to TRBJ2-7; a weak D match, TRBD2 (5 bases). The CDR3 is 13 amino acids. Per germline, CDR1 MNHNY and CDR2 SVGAGI (reference sequence). V lost 6 bases to trimming and J lost 0 bases, with 9 bases between them.

The chain has TRBV16 and TRBJ2-2, with D perhaps TRBD1 (6 bases). Trimming stripped 1 base from V and 3 bases from J, with 9 bases between. CDR3 length: 15 amino acids. Germline values: CDR1 KGHSY, CDR2 FQNENV. CDR3 residues: CASSQFPGDTGELFF. CDR3 DNA sequence: TGTGCCAGCAGCCAATTTCCAGGGGACACCGGGGAGCTGTTTTTT.

This rearrangement joins TRBV7-3 to TRBJ1-1; the D is unclear. V lost 3 bases and J 0 bases, leaving 5 bases between the germline ends. Germline V CDR1 and CDR2: SGHTA, FQGTGA. This CDR3 has 13 amino acids. This chain's CDR3 is CASSFALNTEAFF. For the CDR3, the DNA is TGTGCCAGCAGCTTTGCGCTGAACACTGAAGCTTTCTTT.

The rearrangement joins TRBV5-1 to TRBJ2-7; D gene ambiguous. Trimming took 1 base from V and 2 from J, leaving 4 bases between them. CDR3 length: 12 amino acids. CDR1 and CDR2 (germline): SGHRS, YFSETQ. The CDR3 here is CASSLTTYEQYF. The DNA of the CDR3 is TGCGCCAGCAGCTTGACTACCTACGAGCAGTACTTC.

Only one count was recorded for this clone. The chain couples TRBV28 to TRBJ2-3; 8 nucleotides line up with TRBD2. CDR1 is MDHEN, CDR2 SYDVKM, per germline. J was trimmed by 1 base and V by 1 base; bases with no gene match: 10. CDR3 size: 18 residues. The CDR3 loop is CASSLFLVAGMGTDTQYF. The DNA of the CDR3 is TGTGCCAGCAGTTTATTTTTAGTAGCGGGAATGGGCACAGATACGCAGTATTTT.

The V gene is TRBV4-1, the J gene TRBJ2-7; no clear D gene. Germline V lookup: CDR1 MGHRA, CDR2 YSYEKL. CDR3 size: 11 residues. V lost 1 base and J lost 5, with 3 bases in between. The CDR3 sequence is CASSQGDEQYF. CDR3 sequence (DNA): TGCGCCAGCAGCCAAGGGGACGAGCAGTACTTC.

Relative to its sample, this clone is large. The chain recombines TRBV9 with TRBJ1-1, with 7 bases matching TRBD1. CDR1 is SGDLS and CDR2 is YYNGEE in the germline V gene. The trim removed 4 bases at V and 5 bases at J, leaving 11 bases unmatched. The CDR3 consists of 15 residues. The CDR3 region is CASSPRQGRMTEAFF. CDR3 DNA: TGTGCCAGCAGCCCCCGACAGGGTAGAATGACTGAAGCTTTCTTT.

V usage is TRBV27 and J usage is TRBJ1-2; D unresolved. Trimming took 5 bases from V and 2 from J, leaving 9 bases between them. The CDR3 loop spans 13 amino acids. The germline CDR1 and CDR2 sequences are MNHEY and SMNVEV (reference sequence). The CDR3: CASSPGGNYGYTF. CDR3 DNA: TGTGCCAGCAGTCCGGGTGGGAACTATGGCTACACCTTC.

The V and J genes are TRBV11-3 and TRBJ1-1, with D possibly being TRBD1 (5 bases). The CDR3 sequence is 15 residues long. From germline, CDR1 is SGHNT and CDR2 YENEEA. Trimming took 5 bases from V and 1 from J, leaving 14 bases between them. The CDR3 DNA is TGTGCCAGCAGCCCTCAGGGAGGTGGGAACACTGAAGCTTTCTTT. This gives the protein CASSPQGGGNTEAFF.

The J gene is TRBJ1-1, the V gene TRBV18; TRBD1 might be the D (5 bases). The CDR3 length is 13 residues. V was trimmed by 6 bases and J by 0 bases, leaving 8 bases between them. Germline CDR1 and CDR2: KGHSH and LQKENI. This chain's CDR3 is CASSLTVNTEAFF. DNA for the CDR3: TGTGCCAGCTCGTTGACAGTGAACACTGAAGCTTTCTTT.

This clone has a handful of counts. V usage is TRBV7-9 and J usage is TRBJ1-4, with 8 positions matching TRBD1. The V and J ends lost 7 bases and 8 bases, in that order; junction bases with no gene match: 12. There are 15 residues in the CDR3. CDR1 is SEHNR and CDR2 is FQNEAQ in the germline V gene (reference sequence). CDR3 nucleotide sequence: TGTGCCAGCACCTTTGGGGCAGGGGGCGAGGAAAAACTGTTTTTT. This sequence encodes CASTFGAGGEEKLFF.

This rearrangement joins TRBV11-2 to TRBJ1-2; D gene unclear. Trimming left V 5 bases short and J 4 bases short, with 20 bases between. The CDR3 is 16 residues long. Germline loops: CDR1 SGHAT, CDR2 FQNNGV. CDR3 protein: CASSPLRRLVRYGYTF. In nucleotides, the CDR3 is TGTGCCAGCAGCCCCTTGCGGAGGCTTGTCCGCTATGGCTACACCTTC.

J is TRBJ2-1 and V is TRBV28; 10 bases are shared with TRBD2. V dropped 6 bases and J dropped 0; count of bases not matched to a gene: 2. CDR1 and CDR2 (germline): MDHEN, SYDVKM. This CDR3 has 15 residues. CDR3 DNA sequence: TGTGCCAGCAGACCTAGCGGGAGCTCCTACAATGAGCAGTTCTTC. It is translated as CASRPSGSSYNEQFF.

The genes are TRBV28 and TRBJ1-1, with a tentative D call TRBD1 (6 bases). Trimming took 8 bases from V and 5 from J, leaving 15 bases between them. The length of the CDR3 is 13 residues. CDR1 MDHEN and CDR2 SYDVKM come from the germline V gene. The CDR3: CASLTGLATEAFF. DNA for the CDR3: TGTGCCAGCCTGACAGGATTGGCGACTGAAGCTTTCTTT. Filled out from reference TRBV28 and TRBJ1-1, the complete variable domain reads DVKVTQSSRYLVKRTGEKVFLECVQDMDHENMFWYRQDPGLGLRLIYFSYDVKMKEKGDIPEGYSVSREKKERFSLILESASTNQTSMYLCASLTGLATEAFFGQGTRLTVV.

This chain joins TRBV11-2 and TRBJ2-7; D uncertain. This CDR3 has 13 residues. The germline gives CDR1 SGHAT, CDR2 FQNNGV. The germline V and J ends were trimmed by 1 base and 5 bases, with 9 bases remaining between them. DNA for the CDR3: TGTGCCAGCAGCTTAGGGAGACGGGACGAGCAGTACTTC. Its translation: CASSLGRRDEQYF.

V usage is TRBV5-1 and J usage is TRBJ2-2; D remains ambiguous. The germline V gene encodes CDR1 SGHRS and CDR2 YFSETQ. CDR3 length: 15 residues. The V end lost 2 bases, the J end lost 5 bases, and 13 bases lay between the germline ends. The CDR3 bases are TGCGCCAGCAGCTTCTTTCAGGCAGAGACCGGGGAGCTGTTTTTT. Its translation is CASSFFQAETGELFF.